This entry features one TCR beta chain sequence. The CDR3 totals 14 residues. V lost 5 bases to trimming and J lost 0 bases, with 5 bases between them. Extracted RNA was reverse transcribed into cDNA, the sequencing template. Here immunoSEQ multiplex PCR was the method, and the copy in TCRdb shows in-frame clones only, minus some. The table records 140,000 to 150,000 clones, 45% to 60% of them present only once. The data were taken from a study of CD8+ T cells in alopecia areata. Treatment of the sample: oral pan-JAK inhibitor, 5-10 mg twice daily. The TCR comes from a human donor with alopecia areata. V is TRBV23-1 and J is TRBJ2-6; unclear D gene. TRBV23-1 is noted as an ORF with a role that remains uncertain. Sequences were derived from CD8+ T cells sorted from blood, sampled at week 4, from a patient treated with tofacitinib. This CDR3 is CASSENSGANVLTF. The CDR3 DNA follows: TGCGCCAGCAGTGAGAACTCTGGGGCCAACGTCCTGACTTTC.